A single sample is the source of the 5 T cell receptor beta chains below, sequenced in a study of shared clonotypes between healthy human individuals (dated by TCRdb to 2018 to 2021). Preparation of the library involved the immunoSEQ multiplex PCR assay. What TCRdb holds here is the immuneACCESS table cut down to in-frame rearrangements. Part of the clones is not present; checked against another copy, under half of the missing clones reflect an unresolved V gene, and the others are unexplained. For this sample there are some 580,000 clones; about 97% appear just once. Around 0.058% of the sample rests with the top ten. Sequencing was done on a sample of naive CD4+ T cells sorted from blood. The cell subset or site label, as the study defines it: CD45RA+ positively selected. The receptor set was obtained from a woman aged 25 to 39 in good health.

In its sample, this clone was seen once. The genes are TRBV28 and TRBJ1-3; 8 bases agree with TRBD1. The CDR3 sequence is 16 residues long. V shed 6 bases and J 0 bases; nucleotides not matched to a gene: 7. Germline CDR1 is MDHEN and CDR2 is SYDVKM. CDR3 in DNA: TGTGCCAGCAGCTCACAGGGGGAAAACTCTGGAAACACCATATATTTT. Amino acids: CASSSQGENSGNTIYF.

The rearrangement links TRBV18 to TRBJ2-7; D gene uncertain. CDR3 length: 13 residues. The V gene lost 3 bases and the J gene lost 5 bases, with 11 bases spanning the gap. Germline V gene sequence: CDR1 KGHSH, CDR2 LQKENI. This chain's CDR3 is CASSPYDRDEQYF. CDR3 DNA sequence: TGTGCCAGCTCACCCTATGACCGGGACGAGCAGTACTTC.

The genes are TRBV12-5 and TRBJ2-3, with D tentatively TRBD1 (6 bases). CDR1 is LGHNT, CDR2 FRNRAP, per germline. The CDR3 is made up of 19 amino acids. Deletions cut 1 base from V and 2 bases from J, with 22 bases between. In DNA, the CDR3 is TGTGCTAGTGGTTTGGCTGGACAGAGCCAAACCTTGGTCACAGATACGCAGTATTTT. Protein product: CASGLAGQSQTLVTDTQYF.

The chain carries TRBV7-9 and TRBJ2-5; 7 positions agree with TRBD1. Losses at the gene ends were 2 bases for V and 2 bases for J; bases not matched to a gene: 5. This CDR3 has 15 residues. Germline lookup yields CDR1 SEHNR and CDR2 FQNEAQ (reference sequence). The CDR3 is CASSLQGQKQETQYF. CDR3 DNA: TGTGCCAGCAGCTTACAGGGACAGAAACAAGAGACCCAGTACTTC.

In the case of this clone: The sample holds other DNA sequences that translate to the same CDR3. The chain carries TRBV7-9 and TRBJ1-5; weak D call: TRBD1 (6 bases). Trimming cost V 9 bases and J 4 bases, with 10 bases left between them. The CDR3 extends over 12 amino acids. Germline CDR1 and CDR2: SEHNR and FQNEAQ (reference sequence). The CDR3 loop reads CASSRGNQPQHF. The DNA of the CDR3 is TGTGCCAGTTCGAGGGGGAATCAGCCCCAGCATTTT.